These 16 T cell receptor beta chains came from one sample sequenced in a study of cytomegalovirus exposure and HLA in healthy donors. 13 Jbeta primers and 60 Vbeta primers were used for the PCR. Produced via immunoSEQ multiplex PCR; TCRdb's table is partial and in-frame only. The sample shows about 120,000 clones, more than 60% of them seen only once. Sequencing input: PBMCs. Receptors were obtained from a middle-aged man in good health and CMV-seropositive.

This clone has more than one count but fewer than ten. The chain employs TRBV6-5 and TRBJ2-7; TRBD1 aligns across 7 bases. The CDR3 has 16 amino acids. Losses at the gene ends were 0 bases for V and 3 bases for J; bases not matched to a gene: 8. The germline CDR1 and CDR2 sequences are MNHEY and SVGAGI. CDR3: CASSYSRGPSGYEQYF. CDR3 sequence (DNA): TGTGCCAGCAGTTACTCTAGGGGGCCATCCGGCTACGAGCAGTACTTC.

J is TRBJ2-7 and V is TRBV18; TRBD1 agrees at 12 bases. CDR3 length equals 14 residues. From germline, CDR1 is KGHSH and CDR2 LQKENI. V shed 3 bases, J shed 6 bases, and the junction held 3 bases outside the gene matches. The CDR3 region is CASSPWDRGREQYF. Here the CDR3 DNA reads TGTGCCAGCTCACCGTGGGACAGGGGGCGCGAGCAGTACTTC.

The rearrangement links TRBV28 to TRBJ2-7; TRBD1 aligns across 10 bases. With V trimmed by 7 bases and J by 5 bases, 2 bases remained unmatched. CDR1 is MDHEN and CDR2 is SYDVKM in the germline V gene. There are 12 residues in the CDR3. The CDR3 sequence is CASIGQGDEQYF. CDR3 bases: TGTGCCAGCATTGGACAGGGGGACGAGCAGTACTTC.

V and J are TRBV6-4 and TRBJ1-2, with D possibly TRBD1 on 5 matching bases. V lost 6 bases to trimming and J lost 4 bases, with 24 bases between them. Germline CDR1 and CDR2: MRHNA and SNTAGT. The length of the CDR3 is 17 residues. The chain's CDR3 is CASRPLAGTVSLYGYTF. CDR3 DNA: TGTGCCAGCAGGCCACTAGCCGGGACCGTAAGCCTCTATGGCTACACCTTC.

Concerning this clone: Other DNA sequences in this sample translate to the same CDR3. V gene TRBV11-2 combines with J gene TRBJ2-2; D unresolved. Between the trimmed V and J ends, which lost 3 bases and 1 base, there was a span of 6 bases. This CDR3 has 14 amino acids. Germline assignment: CDR1 SGHAT and CDR2 FQNNGV. For the CDR3, the DNA is TGTGCCAGCAGCTTTTCGGGGAACACCGGGGAGCTGTTTTTT. Its translation: CASSFSGNTGELFF.

This clone has only a few counts. This chain connects TRBV9 to TRBJ1-1, with a possible D match to TRBD1 (5 bases). This CDR3 is built from 13 residues. Trimming cost V 0 bases and J 3 bases, with 6 bases left between them. The germline V gene encodes CDR1 SGDLS and CDR2 YYNGEE. The CDR3 coding sequence is TGTGCCAGCAGCGTAGTAGGGGACACTGAAGCTTTCTTT. It specifies CASSVVGDTEAFF. The whole variable domain, remainder taken from reference TRBV9 and TRBJ1-1, is DSGVTQTPKHLITATGQRVTLRCSPRSGDLSVYWYQQSLDQGLQFLIQYYNGEERAKGNILERFSAQQFPDLHSELNLSSLELGDSALYFCASSVVGDTEAFFGQGTRLTVV.

The chain is built from TRBV19 and TRBJ2-7; 13 positions agree with TRBD2. The CDR3 contains 15 residues. The germline CDR1 and CDR2 sequences are LNHDA and SQIVND (reference sequence). The V segment lost 5 bases and the J segment 5 bases; nucleotides outside the gene matches: 6. The CDR3 spells CASSPGTSGNHEQYF. CDR3 sequence (DNA): TGTGCCAGTAGTCCAGGGACTAGCGGGAACCACGAGCAGTACTTC.

The V call is TRBV7-2, the J call TRBJ1-5; 9 bases map to TRBD1. Germline-derived CDR1 and CDR2 are SGHTA and FQGNSA. This CDR3 is built from 15 residues. J was trimmed by 6 bases and V by 5 bases; bases with no gene match: 8. This chain's CDR3 is CASSVGQGFSQPQHF. The CDR3, as DNA: TGTGCCAGCAGCGTTGGACAGGGGTTTAGTCAGCCCCAGCATTTT. Drawing the rest from reference TRBV7-2 and TRBJ1-5, the complete variable domain is GAGVSQSPSNKVTEKGKDVELRCDPISGHTALYWYRQSLGQGLEFLIYFQGNSAPDKSGLPSDRFSAERTGGSVSTLTIQRTQQEDSAVYLCASSVGQGFSQPQHFGDGTRLSIL.

The chain carries TRBV2 and TRBJ2-3; 14 bases agree with TRBD2. V dropped 6 bases and J dropped 3; count of bases not matched to a gene: 5. The CDR3 is 16 amino acids. Germline loops: CDR1 SNHLY, CDR2 FYNNEI. In DNA form, the CDR3 reads TGTGCCAGCAGCCGACTAGCGGGGGGGCGAACAGATACGCAGTATTTT. Its protein is CASSRLAGGRTDTQYF. The full variable domain, with the rest looked up from reference TRBV2 and TRBJ2-3, is EPEVTQTPSHQVTQMGQEVILRCVPISNHLYFYWYRQILGQKVEFLVSFYNNEISEKSEIFDDQFSVERPDGSNFTLKIRSTKLEDSAMYFCASSRLAGGRTDTQYFGPGTRLTVL.

The rearrangement uses TRBV29-1 and TRBJ2-3, with unresolved D. Per the germline V gene, CDR1 is SQVTM and CDR2 is ANQGSEA. The V gene lost 7 bases and the J gene lost 0 bases, with 14 bases spanning the gap. The CDR3 covers 14 residues. The chain's CDR3 is CSAQTASSTDTQYF. CDR3 in DNA: TGCAGCGCACAGACCGCTTCTAGCACAGATACGCAGTATTTT.

This clone was observed a few times. The CDR3 bases are TGTGCCAGCAGTCAACCGGGACAGGGGAATTCACCCCTCCACTTT. Protein product: CASSQPGQGNSPLHF. V usage is TRBV6-5 and J usage is TRBJ1-6, with 10 bases matching TRBD1. Germline V gene data show CDR1 as MNHEY and CDR2 as SVGAGI. The CDR3 is 15 residues long. J was trimmed by 7 bases and V by 5 bases; bases with no gene match: 5.

The rearrangement uses TRBV7-9 and TRBJ2-3, with 9 nucleotides matching TRBD1. The V and J ends lost 3 bases and 3 bases, in that order; junction bases with no gene match: 4. The CDR3 totals 15 residues. CDR1 and CDR2 (germline): SEHNR, FQNEAQ (reference sequence). CDR3 residues: CASSFKQGATDTQYF. DNA for the CDR3: TGTGCCAGCAGCTTTAAACAGGGGGCGACAGATACGCAGTATTTT. The complete variable domain, with remaining parts taken from reference TRBV7-9 and TRBJ2-3, reads DTGVSQNPRHKITKRGQNVTFRCDPISEHNRLYWYRQTLGQGPEFLTYFQNEAQLEKSRLLSDRFSAERPKGSFSTLEIQRTEQGDSAMYLCASSFKQGATDTQYFGPGTRLTVL.

The genes are TRBV7-2 and TRBJ2-7; no clear D gene. Trimming cost V 1 base and J 9 bases, with 13 bases left between them. The CDR3 spans 13 residues. CDR1 and CDR2 from the germline V gene are SGHTA and FQGNSA. The CDR3 DNA follows: TGTGCCAGCAGCTTAGGTTCCCAGGCCGGGCAGTACTTC. This translates into CASSLGSQAGQYF.

The chain has TRBV7-9 and TRBJ2-3, with TRBD2 matching 8 bases. The germline gives CDR1 SEHNR, CDR2 FQNEAQ (reference sequence). There are 15 residues in the CDR3. With V trimmed by 2 bases and J by 3 bases, 4 bases remained unmatched. Written as DNA, the CDR3 is TGTGCCAGCAGCTTATTTACTAGCGGTACAGATACGCAGTATTTT. Protein: CASSLFTSGTDTQYF.

V usage is TRBV5-1 and J usage is TRBJ2-5; 8 nucleotides match TRBD2. The ends lost 0 bases at V and 4 bases at J; junction bases unmatched: 5. Germline V lookup: CDR1 SGHRS, CDR2 YFSETQ. This CDR3 has 15 residues. Here the CDR3 DNA reads TGCGCCAGCAGCTTGGTAGGACTAGCTGGAGAGACCCAGTACTTC. Protein product: CASSLVGLAGETQYF.

The gene calls are TRBV5-1 and TRBJ2-2, with 11 bases identical to TRBD2. The CDR3 contains 15 residues. With 5 bases clipped from V and 2 bases from J, the junction kept 2 bases outside the gene matches. Germline V CDR1 and CDR2: SGHRS, YFSETQ. The CDR3 DNA follows: TGCGCCAGCAGGACTAGCGGGGCTAACACCGGGGAGCTGTTTTTT. Encoded protein: CASRTSGANTGELFF. The full variable domain, its missing parts supplied by reference TRBV5-1 and TRBJ2-2, is KAGVTQTPRYLIKTRGQQVTLSCSPISGHRSVSWYQQTPGQGLQFLFEYFSETQRNKGNFPGRFSGRQFSNSRSEMNVSTLELGDSALYLCASRTSGANTGELFFGEGSRLTVL.